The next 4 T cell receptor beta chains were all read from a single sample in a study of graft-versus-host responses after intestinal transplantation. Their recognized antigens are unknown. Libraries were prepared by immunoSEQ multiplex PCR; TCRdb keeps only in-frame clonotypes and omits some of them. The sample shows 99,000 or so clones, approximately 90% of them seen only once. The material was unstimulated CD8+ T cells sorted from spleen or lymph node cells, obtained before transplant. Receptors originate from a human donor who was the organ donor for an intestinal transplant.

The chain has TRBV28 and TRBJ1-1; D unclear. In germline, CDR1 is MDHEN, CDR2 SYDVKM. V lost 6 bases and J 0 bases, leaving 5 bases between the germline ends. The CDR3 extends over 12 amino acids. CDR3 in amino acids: CASRSVNTEAFF. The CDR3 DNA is TGTGCCAGCAGATCGGTGAACACTGAAGCTTTCTTT. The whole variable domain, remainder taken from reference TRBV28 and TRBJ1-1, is DVKVTQSSRYLVKRTGEKVFLECVQDMDHENMFWYRQDPGLGLRLIYFSYDVKMKEKGDIPEGYSVSREKKERFSLILESASTNQTSMYLCASRSVNTEAFFGQGTRLTVV.

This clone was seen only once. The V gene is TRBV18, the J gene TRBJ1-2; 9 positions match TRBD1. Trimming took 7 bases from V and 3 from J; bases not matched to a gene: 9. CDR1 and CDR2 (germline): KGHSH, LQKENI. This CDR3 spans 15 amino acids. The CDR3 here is CASLNYRGQDYGYTF. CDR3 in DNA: TGTGCCAGCTTGAACTACAGGGGGCAGGACTATGGCTACACCTTC. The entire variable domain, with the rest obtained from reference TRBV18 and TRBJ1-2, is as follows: NAGVMQNPRHLVRRRGQEARLRCSPMKGHSHVYWYRQLPEEGLKFMVYLQKENIIDESGMPKERFSAEFPKEGPSILRIQQVVRGDSAAYFCASLNYRGQDYGYTFGSGTRLTVV.

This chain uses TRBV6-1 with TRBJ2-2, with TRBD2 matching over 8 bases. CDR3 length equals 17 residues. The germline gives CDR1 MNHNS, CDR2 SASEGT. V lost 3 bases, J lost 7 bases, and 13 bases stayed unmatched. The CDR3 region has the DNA TGTGCCAGCAGTGAGGTTAGATTAGCGGGACTGCTCGGGGAGCTGTTTTTT. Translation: CASSEVRLAGLLGELFF.

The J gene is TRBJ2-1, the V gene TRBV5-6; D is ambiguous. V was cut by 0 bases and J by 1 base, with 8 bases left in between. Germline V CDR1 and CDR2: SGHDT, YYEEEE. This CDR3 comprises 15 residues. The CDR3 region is CASSLEQISYNEQFF. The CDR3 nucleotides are TGTGCCAGCAGCTTGGAACAGATATCCTACAATGAGCAGTTCTTC.